This TCR beta chain was captured in a study of metastatic and nonmetastatic thyroid tumors. Study summary: Patients with malignant and benign thyroid disease provided blood and tumor or nodule tissue, whose repertoires were compared.

Every patient was untreated before thyroid surgery. Points on this clone: Its antigen is not known.

Overall study results and limits: For both blood and tumor, malignant thyroid tumors reportedly showed significantly higher TCR beta diversity than benign nodules did.

Methods used by the authors: Variation in CDR3 across clinicopathological groups served as the basis for constructing a distant-metastasis classifier in papillary thyroid cancer. Using MiXCR, TCRdb re-called clones from the PCR reads. The V and J calls here are based on TCRdb, not the publication. The table shows fewer than 20,000 clones, with 23% occurring only once. CDR3 size: 13 residues. After removal of 5 bases from V and 6 bases from J, the junction contained 3 bases not matched to a gene. The V gene's germline CDR1 is SEHNR and CDR2 FQNEAQ (reference sequence). Sample: adjacent normal tissue. This chain uses TRBV7-9 with TRBJ2-7, with 11 bases identical to TRBD2. The clonotype originates from a female donor with papillary thyroid cancer or a benign thyroid nodule (not recorded which). Some clones in this sample may be carry-over from other donors' samples. This CDR3 is CASSGGTSGEQYF. For the CDR3, the DNA is TGTGCCAGCAGCGGAGGGACTAGCGGCGAGCAGTACTTC.